This record looks at one T cell receptor (beta chain) sequence and its context. Sequencing was performed with immunoSEQ multiplex PCR; in TCRdb, only in-frame clones are kept and a portion is missing. The data hold around 120,000 clones, with approximately 87% observed a single time. These data are taken from a study of blood T cell repertoires in COVID-19. The overall study: Sample material is recorded as cDNA or gDNA derived from T cells, B-cell-depleted T cells, or PBMCs.

The length of the CDR3 is 13 residues. Per germline, CDR1 SNHLY and CDR2 FYNNEI. Trimming stripped 5 bases from V and 0 bases from J, with 7 bases between. This TCR was recovered from a man between 65 and 79 years old who had recovered from COVID-19. The chain carries TRBV2 and TRBJ1-1; D gene uncertain. Sample: peripheral blood. CDR3 DNA: TGTGCCAGCAGTATGGCGGTGAACACTGAAGCTTTCTTT. Amino acid sequence: CASSMAVNTEAFF.